The 5 T cell receptor beta chains below were found in one sample sequenced in a study of spatial heterogeneity in lung cancer. TCRdb reprocessed the 5' RACE reads via MiXCR and lists one record per CDR3 protein. The repertoire holds about 13,000 distinct CDR3 sequences, 5% to 5.5% seen once, with about 38% in the top ten. Indicated time point: sample taken at primary tumor resection. Sequencing was performed on whole RNA extracted from tumor and nontumor lung tissue, or from frozen PBMC, and the material was left unsorted. The sample here was lung tumor tissue, taken at surgery. The receptors come from a human donor with early-stage non-small cell lung cancer.

This clonotype came up many times. With the library built for alpha chains, this beta chain is off target and its frequency is not meaningful. The chain recombines TRBV7-2 with TRBJ2-5, with 9 bases matching TRBD1. The length of the CDR3 is 13 residues. The germline gives CDR1 SGHTA, CDR2 FQGNSA. J gave up 5 bases and V 5 bases, and 3 bases lay outside the gene matches. The CDR3 loop reads CASSGQGKETQYF. The CDR3 DNA follows: TGTGCCAGCAGCGGACAGGGGAAGGAGACCCAGTACTTC.

This clonotype was seen many times. Within a library made for alpha chains, this beta chain is off target, and its count is uninformative. The rearrangement uses TRBV20-1 and TRBJ2-5, with D perhaps TRBD1 (5 bases). Germline V gene data show CDR1 as DFQATT and CDR2 as SNEGSKA (reference sequence). Trimming cost V 5 bases and J 3 bases, with 10 bases left between them. CDR3 length equals 12 residues. CDR3 amino acids: CSALQEKETQYF. CDR3 nucleotide sequence: TGCAGTGCTCTACAGGAGAAAGAGACCCAGTACTTC.

This clonotype was observed many times. This beta chain represents an off-target read in a library built for alpha chains; its size is of limited meaning. The V call is TRBV7-2, the J call TRBJ2-1; the D gene is possibly TRBD2 (5 bases). Germline CDR1 is SGHTA and CDR2 is FQGNSA. V lost 5 bases to trimming and J lost 13 bases, with 15 bases between them. The CDR3 has 12 amino acids. The CDR3 DNA reads TGTGCCAGCAGCCCTCGAGGGCCAGGACAGTTCTTC. It encodes CASSPRGPGQFF.

This clonotype has at least ten counts. Within a library made for alpha chains, this beta chain is off target, and its count is uninformative. The gene calls are TRBV7-8 and TRBJ2-1; 8 nucleotides line up with TRBD1. The V gene end was trimmed by 4 bases and the J gene end by 6 bases; junction bases not matched to a gene: 2. The V gene's germline CDR1 is SGHVS and CDR2 FQNEAQ. This CDR3 region has 13 residues. The CDR3 DNA sequence: TGTGCCAGCAGCTCTGGACAGGGCAATGAGCAGTTCTTC. This codes for CASSSGQGNEQFF. The full variable domain, in which reference TRBV7-8 and TRBJ2-1 provide the parts outside the CDR3, is GAGVSQSPRYKVAKRGQDVALRCDPISGHVSLFWYQQALGQGPEFLTYFQNEAQLDKSGLPSDRFFAERPEGSVSTLKIQRTQQEDSAVYLCASSSGQGNEQFFGPGTRLTVL.

This clonotype was seen at least ten times. This beta chain is an unintended read in a library built for alpha chains; its size means little. The gene calls are TRBV5-4 and TRBJ2-3; D remains ambiguous. The germline gives CDR1 SGHNT, CDR2 YYREEE (reference sequence). CDR3 length equals 13 residues. Between the trimmed V and J ends, which lost 1 base and 7 bases, there was a span of 10 bases. The CDR3 reads CASSLTASNTQYF. The CDR3 DNA follows: TGTGCCAGCAGCTTGACGGCCAGTAATACGCAGTATTTT.